Listed here is a single T cell receptor beta chain. Antigen unknown. Assay used: immunoSEQ multiplex PCR; TCRdb lists only in-frame clones, some missing. Among approximately 150,000 clones listed, approximately 95% were seen once. The data originate from a study of T cell responses to AZD1222 COVID-19 vaccine. Broader study findings: Vaccine-related CD4 TCRs covered spike, predominating at 160-218 and 743-854. At baseline, just 5 or 6 AZD1222 recipients tested seropositive. Of spike-specific TCRs, nearly half reportedly target regions left unmutated in variants.

The TCR originated in an adult in good health. The starting material was peripheral blood, obtained on day 0 of MenACWY control vaccination.

The CDR3 protein is CASSGGDRYSNQPQHF. For the CDR3, the DNA is TGTGCCAGCAGCGGCGGCGACAGATATAGCAATCAGCCCCAGCATTTT. V usage is TRBV7-2 and J usage is TRBJ1-5, with a weak D call TRBD1 (5 bases). Trimming pared 5 bases from V and 0 bases from J, leaving 14 bases between. The CDR3 has 16 amino acids. Germline CDR1 reads SGHTA; CDR2 reads FQGNSA.